This is a list of T cell receptor beta chains from one sample in a study of T cell responses to AZD1222 COVID-19 vaccine. Only in-frame clones appear in the TCRdb table, and some are missing; sequencing was by immunoSEQ multiplex PCR. This table holds over 130,000 clones, almost 95% found once. The starting material was peripheral blood, obtained 28 days after the second AZD1222 dose. All receptors derive from an adult who received the AZD1222 COVID-19 vaccine. The CDR3 runs from the conserved cysteine through the conserved F or W. D genes are given only for firm matches. Not every row has a clone size; where given, it reads once, few, many or a size class.

abundance: once
len: 13
d_gene: -
j_gene: TRBJ2-5
v_gene: TRBV28
CDR3nt: TGTGCCAGCAGTCCTGACACGCAAGAGACCCAGTACTTC
CDR3aa: CASSPDTQETQYF

abundance: -
len: 16
d_gene: -
j_gene: TRBJ2-5
v_gene: TRBV4-2
CDR3nt: TGTGCCAGCAGCCAGTACGAGGGTTCAGCACAAGAGACCCAGTACTTC
CDR3aa: CASSQYEGSAQETQYF

abundance: -
len: 15
d_gene: TRBD1
j_gene: TRBJ1-2
v_gene: TRBV19
CDR3nt: TGTGCCAGTAGTGTGGGACAGGGGGCGTCGAACGGCTACACCTTC
CDR3aa: CASSVGQGASNGYTF

abundance: -
len: 13
d_gene: -
j_gene: TRBJ2-1
v_gene: TRBV7-3
CDR3nt: TGTGCCAGCAGCTTAGGACCCAACAATGAGCAGTTCTTC
CDR3aa: CASSLGPNNEQFF

abundance: -
len: 14
d_gene: -
j_gene: TRBJ2-3
v_gene: TRBV27
CDR3nt: TGTGCCAGCAGGAGGCTAGTAAGCACAGATACGCAGTATTTT
CDR3aa: CASRRLVSTDTQYF

abundance: -
len: 14
d_gene: TRBD1
j_gene: TRBJ1-5
v_gene: TRBV7-2
CDR3nt: TGTGCCAGCAGCTCGCGGACAGGGAATCAGCCCCAGCATTTT
CDR3aa: CASSSRTGNQPQHF

abundance: -
len: 16
d_gene: -
j_gene: TRBJ1-1
v_gene: TRBV28
CDR3nt: TGTGCCAGCACCGAGGGGGGGCCGGGCTCAAACACTGAAGCTTTCTTT
CDR3aa: CASTEGGPGSNTEAFF

abundance: few
len: 16
d_gene: TRBD1
j_gene: TRBJ1-6
v_gene: TRBV4-1
CDR3nt: TGCGCCAGCAGCCAAGACTCCCCAGGGGGCCTCTCACCCCTCCACTTT
CDR3aa: CASSQDSPGGLSPLHF

abundance: -
len: 13
d_gene: TRBD2
j_gene: TRBJ2-1
v_gene: TRBV6-1
CDR3nt: TGTGCCAGCAGTGAAGCGGGGAGGGATGGGCAGTTCTTC
CDR3aa: CASSEAGRDGQFF

abundance: -
len: 16
d_gene: -
j_gene: TRBJ2-5
v_gene: TRBV9
CDR3nt: TGTGCCAGCAGCGTAGCTGGCGGGATCGTCCAAGAGACCCAGTACTTC
CDR3aa: CASSVAGGIVQETQYF

abundance: -
len: 12
d_gene: -
j_gene: TRBJ2-3
v_gene: TRBV12-5
CDR3nt: TGTGCTAGTGGTTTGCCCGGGGATACGCAGTATTTT
CDR3aa: CASGLPGDTQYF

abundance: -
len: 13
d_gene: TRBD1
j_gene: TRBJ1-2
v_gene: TRBV7-2
CDR3nt: TGTGCCAGCAGCCGGGACAGGCTCTATGGCTACACCTTC
CDR3aa: CASSRDRLYGYTF

abundance: -
len: 18
d_gene: -
j_gene: TRBJ2-7
v_gene: TRBV11-3
CDR3nt: TGTGCCAGCAGCCAGGGCCCCTCGGGTCTGGGGAGGCCCTACGAGCAGTACTTC
CDR3aa: CASSQGPSGLGRPYEQYF

abundance: -
len: 13
d_gene: -
j_gene: TRBJ1-5
v_gene: TRBV11-2
CDR3nt: TGTGCCAGCTCCGGCGGGTTGGGTCAGCCCCAGCATTTT
CDR3aa: CASSGGLGQPQHF

abundance: -
len: 17
d_gene: TRBD1
j_gene: TRBJ1-1
v_gene: TRBV28
CDR3nt: TGTGCCAGCAGTCGCCGGTCGAACAGGGGGCGGAACACTGAAGCTTTCTTT
CDR3aa: CASSRRSNRGRNTEAFF

abundance: -
len: 16
d_gene: -
j_gene: TRBJ2-5
v_gene: TRBV5-1
CDR3nt: TGCGCCAGCAGCTTGGAGTTTAGTACGGGGCAAGAGACCCAGTACTTC
CDR3aa: CASSLEFSTGQETQYF

abundance: once
len: 13
d_gene: -
j_gene: TRBJ2-3
v_gene: TRBV27
CDR3nt: TGTGCCAGCAGTTGGAGTCGAGCAGATACGCAGTATTTT
CDR3aa: CASSWSRADTQYF

abundance: -
len: 14
d_gene: -
j_gene: TRBJ2-7
v_gene: TRBV6-2/TRBV6-3
CDR3nt: TGTGCCAGCAGTTACTCGCAGGGTCCCTACGAGCAGTACTTC
CDR3aa: CASSYSQGPYEQYF

abundance: -
len: 14
d_gene: TRBD1
j_gene: TRBJ1-1
v_gene: TRBV5-4
CDR3nt: TGTGCCAGCAGCGCCCGGGACAGGGGGCCTGAAGCTTTCTTT
CDR3aa: CASSARDRGPEAFF

abundance: -
len: 13
d_gene: TRBD1
j_gene: TRBJ2-7
v_gene: TRBV14
CDR3nt: TGTGCCAGCGGGACAGGGGGATCCTACGAGCAGTACTTC
CDR3aa: CASGTGGSYEQYF

abundance: -
len: 14
d_gene: -
j_gene: TRBJ2-7
v_gene: TRBV13
CDR3nt: TGTGCCAGCAGCCTTGGACTTGACGGGGACGAGCAGTACTTC
CDR3aa: CASSLGLDGDEQYF

abundance: -
len: 13
d_gene: -
j_gene: TRBJ2-1
v_gene: TRBV29-1
CDR3nt: TGCAGCGTTGTCGGAGGCTCCTACAATGAGCAGTTCTTC
CDR3aa: CSVVGGSYNEQFF

abundance: -
len: 15
d_gene: TRBD1
j_gene: TRBJ2-2
v_gene: TRBV7-8
CDR3nt: TGTGCCAGCAGCCTCGGGACAGCGAACACCGGGGAGCTGTTTTTT
CDR3aa: CASSLGTANTGELFF

abundance: -
len: 14
d_gene: -
j_gene: TRBJ1-1
v_gene: TRBV29-1
CDR3nt: TGCAGCGTAGAGGTAGGGGGGGATTGGACTGAAGCTTTCTTT
CDR3aa: CSVEVGGDWTEAFF

abundance: -
len: 15
d_gene: -
j_gene: TRBJ1-5
v_gene: TRBV6-1
CDR3nt: TGTGCCAGCAGTGATTCCTGGGATAGCAATCAGCCCCAGCATTTT
CDR3aa: CASSDSWDSNQPQHF

abundance: -
len: 14
d_gene: -
j_gene: TRBJ2-1
v_gene: TRBV15
CDR3nt: TGTGCCACCAGCAGAGGAGGGGATGGGGCACATCAGTTCTTC
CDR3aa: CATSRGGDGAHQFF

abundance: -
len: 12
d_gene: -
j_gene: TRBJ2-7
v_gene: TRBV27
CDR3nt: TGTGCCAGCAGTCACCGGGACTCCGAGCAGTACTTC
CDR3aa: CASSHRDSEQYF

abundance: -
len: 11
d_gene: TRBD1
j_gene: TRBJ2-7
v_gene: TRBV6-5
CDR3nt: TGTGCCATCAGACAGGGGTTCGAGCAGTACTTC
CDR3aa: CAIRQGFEQYF

abundance: -
len: 17
d_gene: -
j_gene: TRBJ2-2
v_gene: TRBV24-1
CDR3nt: TGTGCCACCAGTGGGGTCAGGGTAGGGAGAAACACCGGGGAGCTGTTTTTT
CDR3aa: CATSGVRVGRNTGELFF

abundance: -
len: 13
d_gene: -
j_gene: TRBJ1-1
v_gene: TRBV7-2
CDR3nt: TGTGCCAGCAGCTCGGACAGGAACACTGAAGCTTTCTTT
CDR3aa: CASSSDRNTEAFF

abundance: -
len: 17
d_gene: -
j_gene: TRBJ1-2
v_gene: TRBV28
CDR3nt: TGTGCCAGCAGTTTCTCGGCAGGGGAAGGGAGTAACTATGGCTACACCTTC
CDR3aa: CASSFSAGEGSNYGYTF

abundance: -
len: 13
d_gene: -
j_gene: TRBJ1-2
v_gene: TRBV2
CDR3nt: TGTGCCAGCAGGGAGGGAACAGACTATGGCTACACCTTC
CDR3aa: CASREGTDYGYTF

abundance: -
len: 17
d_gene: TRBD2
j_gene: TRBJ2-2
v_gene: TRBV4-1
CDR3nt: TGCGCCAGCAGCCCAGACGGACTAGCGGGAGTTCTTGGGGAGCTGTTTTTT
CDR3aa: CASSPDGLAGVLGELFF

abundance: -
len: 15
d_gene: -
j_gene: TRBJ2-3
v_gene: TRBV5-4
CDR3nt: TGTGCCAGCAGCTTACCCCGGGGTGAGACAGATACGCAGTATTTT
CDR3aa: CASSLPRGETDTQYF

abundance: -
len: 14
d_gene: TRBD1
j_gene: TRBJ2-5
v_gene: TRBV30
CDR3nt: TGTGCCTGGTCACCAGGGGGCGCCCGGGGGACCCAGTACTTC
CDR3aa: CAWSPGGARGTQYF

abundance: once
len: 12
d_gene: -
j_gene: TRBJ2-3
v_gene: TRBV5-1
CDR3nt: TGCGCCAGCAGCCAATTTACAGATACGCAGTATTTT
CDR3aa: CASSQFTDTQYF

abundance: -
len: 17
d_gene: -
j_gene: TRBJ1-5
v_gene: TRBV21-1
CDR3nt: TGTGCCAGCAGCAAAATGGGGACGACAAACGGCAATCAGCCCCAGCATTTT
CDR3aa: CASSKMGTTNGNQPQHF

abundance: -
len: 13
d_gene: -
j_gene: TRBJ1-1
v_gene: TRBV30
CDR3nt: TGTGCCTGGAGTGTGGGGGTGAACACTGAAGCTTTCTTT
CDR3aa: CAWSVGVNTEAFF

abundance: -
len: 12
d_gene: -
j_gene: TRBJ1-5
v_gene: TRBV23-1
CDR3nt: TGCGACCGCGCCGGGCGGCGTCAGCCCCAGCATTTT
CDR3aa: CDRAGRRQPQHF

abundance: -
len: 14
d_gene: TRBD1
j_gene: TRBJ1-2
v_gene: TRBV7-9
CDR3nt: TGTGCCAGCAGTCATAACAGGGGATCCGGTGGCTACACCTTC
CDR3aa: CASSHNRGSGGYTF

abundance: -
len: 15
d_gene: -
j_gene: TRBJ1-2
v_gene: TRBV27
CDR3nt: TGTGCCAGCAGTTTAGGGCAGGGGCGATCCTATGGCTACACCTTC
CDR3aa: CASSLGQGRSYGYTF

abundance: few
len: 15
d_gene: -
j_gene: TRBJ2-7
v_gene: TRBV15
CDR3nt: TGTGCCACCAGCAGAGAGGGTGGGGTCACGGGCGAGCAGTACTTC
CDR3aa: CATSREGGVTGEQYF

abundance: -
len: 15
d_gene: -
j_gene: TRBJ2-1
v_gene: TRBV4-1
CDR3nt: TGCGCCAGCAGCCAAGATGAGGTATCCTACAATGAGCAGTTCTTC
CDR3aa: CASSQDEVSYNEQFF